This T cell receptor (beta chain) was sequenced for a study of breast tumors, draining lymph nodes, adjacent tissues. General study results and limits: Luminal-like breast cancer showed significantly higher tumor–nontumor repertoire similarity than basal-like. Compared with lymph nodes, tumors were less diverse; compared with nontumor tissue, more. That most tumor T cells come from lymph nodes remained unproven. Data fit most tumor T cells coming from lymph node, expanding in tumor.

Axillary draining lymph nodes of breast cancer patients supplied the node samples. TCRdb fed the multiplex PCR reads into MiXCR, producing one record per CDR3 protein. The sample holds about 130,000 distinct CDR3 sequences; 21% are singletons and the top ten take about 2.2%. The germline gives CDR1 LNHDA, CDR2 SQIVND (reference sequence). The length of the CDR3 is 16 residues. Trimming removed 5 bases from V and 0 bases from J, with 15 bases in between. This clonotype was seen ten or more times. The antigen is unknown. The chain joins TRBV19 to TRBJ2-3; D is ambiguous. Sequencing used axillary lymph node tissue. The receptor was isolated from a female donor with breast cancer. Some clones in this sample may be carry-over from other donors' samples. The CDR3 DNA sequence: TGTGCCAGTAGTTCCCGACTCTCCCCTAGCACAGATACGCAGTATTTT. This sequence encodes CASSSRLSPSTDTQYF.